These 2 T cell receptor beta chains were sequenced from one sample in a study of Ad26.COV2.S vaccination and SARS-CoV-2 variants. Treatment reported: over 15 received Ad26.COV2.S at low or high dose, single or two shots; roughly 5 received placebo; per-sample allocation not given. Following the first vaccine or placebo injection, samples were taken on day 63. Sequencing used immunoSEQ multiplex PCR; TCRdb keeps in-frame clones, though not all of them. This sample yields approximately 410,000 clones, of which roughly 88% are seen a single time; less than 4.5% belongs to the top ten. The starting material was peripheral blood, obtained in a trial of Ad26.COV2.S vaccine versus placebo. The receptors derive from a person aged 18-65 years who received the Ad26.COV2.S COVID-19 vaccine or a placebo.

This sequence joins TRBV5-4 and TRBJ1-1; no clear D gene. The CDR3 is 15 residues long. Germline V gene sequence: CDR1 SGHNT, CDR2 YYREEE (reference sequence). V lost 0 bases to trimming and J lost 2 bases, with 11 bases between them. The CDR3 is CASSLGAWGNTEAFF. The CDR3 DNA follows: TGTGCCAGCAGCTTGGGTGCGTGGGGTAACACTGAAGCTTTCTTT. The full variable domain, its missing parts supplied by reference TRBV5-4 and TRBJ1-1, is ETGVTQSPTHLIKTRGQQVTLRCSSQSGHNTVSWYQQALGQGPQFIFQYYREEENGRGNFPPRFSGLQFPNYSSELNVNALELDDSALYLCASSLGAWGNTEAFFGQGTRLTVV.

The chain combines TRBV6-6 with TRBJ1-3, with TRBD1 as a possible D gene (6 bases). V lost 7 bases and J 4 bases, leaving 17 bases between the germline ends. From germline, CDR1 is MNHNY and CDR2 SVGAGI (reference sequence). This CDR3 contains 15 residues. The CDR3, as DNA: TGTGCCAGCAACCCCTACAGGGACACCGGAAACACCATATATTTT. Translating it yields CASNPYRDTGNTIYF.